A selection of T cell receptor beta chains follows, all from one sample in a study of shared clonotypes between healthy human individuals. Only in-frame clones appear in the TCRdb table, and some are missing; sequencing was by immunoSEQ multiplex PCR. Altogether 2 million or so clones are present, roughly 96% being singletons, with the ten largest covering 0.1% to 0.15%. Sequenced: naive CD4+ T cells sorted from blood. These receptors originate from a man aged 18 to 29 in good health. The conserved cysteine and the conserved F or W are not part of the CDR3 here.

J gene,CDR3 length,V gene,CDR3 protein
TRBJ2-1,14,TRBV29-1,SFTIPWGQGNNEQF
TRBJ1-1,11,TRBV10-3,AITWTRNTEAF
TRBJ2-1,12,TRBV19,ASSSRWTYNEQF
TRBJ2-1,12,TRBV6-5,ASSRAHLYNEQF
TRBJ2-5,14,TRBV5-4,ASSPRLASAQETQY
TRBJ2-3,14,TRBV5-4,ATALGGLAVTDTQY
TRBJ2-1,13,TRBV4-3,ASSQGGLAGHEQF
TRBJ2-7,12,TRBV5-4,ASSLSGTPREQY
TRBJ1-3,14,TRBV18,ASSLGPIRSGNTIY
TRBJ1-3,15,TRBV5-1,ASSLTHLGPSGNTIY
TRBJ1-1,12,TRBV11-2,ASSSQGPNTEAF
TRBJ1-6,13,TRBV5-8,ASSPLGQGYSPLH
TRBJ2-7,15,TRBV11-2,ASSYDTSKTSSYEQY
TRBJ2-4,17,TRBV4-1,ASSQGGLAGGPAKNIQY
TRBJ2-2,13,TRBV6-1,AAYPRGVGTGELF
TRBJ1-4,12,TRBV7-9,ASSPRQQNEKLF
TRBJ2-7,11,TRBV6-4,ASSDRTGTEQY
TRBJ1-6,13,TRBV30,ASRDVDSYNSPLH
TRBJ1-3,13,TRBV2,ASRDRTSGGNTIY
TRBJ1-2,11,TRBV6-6,ASSKTGDYGYT
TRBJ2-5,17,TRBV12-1,ASSRLGGRDITHQETQY
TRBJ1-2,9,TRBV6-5,ASSSGGGYT
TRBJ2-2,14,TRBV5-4,ASSLAGGSNTGELF
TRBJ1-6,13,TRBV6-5,ASTIKGAPNSPLH
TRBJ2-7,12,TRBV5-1,ASSLGGGSYEQY
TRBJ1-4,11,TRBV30,ASGENTNEKLF
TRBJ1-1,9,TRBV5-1,ASSLDTEAF
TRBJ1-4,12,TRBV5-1,ASSLQGVGEKLF
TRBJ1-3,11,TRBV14,ASNPTSGNTIY
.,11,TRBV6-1,ARTRGQSYEQY
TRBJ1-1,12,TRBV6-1,ASSGRGAKTEAF
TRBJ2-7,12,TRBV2,ASIGTGGEGEQY
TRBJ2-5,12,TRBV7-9,ASSLGDWKETQY
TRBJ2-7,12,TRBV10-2,ASSPGQGPYEQY
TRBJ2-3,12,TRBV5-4,ASSPSQGTDTQY
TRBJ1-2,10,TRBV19,ASRAVKGGYT
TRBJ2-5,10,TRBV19,ASSRQGETQY
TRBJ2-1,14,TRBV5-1,ASSGGAGSSYNEQF
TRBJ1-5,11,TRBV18,ASSPGPNQPQH
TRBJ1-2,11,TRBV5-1,ASSSQGDYGYT
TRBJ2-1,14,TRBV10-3,AISEYPAGADNEQF
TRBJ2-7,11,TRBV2,ASGFGQSYEQY
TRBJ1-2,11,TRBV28,ASSTNRDYGYT
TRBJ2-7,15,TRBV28,ASSPRRGRGVSYEQY
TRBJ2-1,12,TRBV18,ASSPPGVGDEQF
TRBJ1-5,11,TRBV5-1,ASSTGDNQPQH
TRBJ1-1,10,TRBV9,ASSVGGGEAF
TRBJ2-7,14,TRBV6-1,ASSGQGAGTSYEQY
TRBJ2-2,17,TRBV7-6,ASSPYTSGLAANTGELF
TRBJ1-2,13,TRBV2,ASSTLSPATYGYT
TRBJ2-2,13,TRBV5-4,ASSLSGTVTGELF
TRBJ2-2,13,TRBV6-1,ASTSNRVNTGELF
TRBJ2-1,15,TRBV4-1,ASSQSRLASSYNEQF
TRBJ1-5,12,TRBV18,ASSPMREYQPQH